This passage covers 3 T cell receptor beta chains from one sample sequenced in a study of blood T cell repertoires in COVID-19. TCRdb's copy holds only in-frame clones and misses some; the assay was immunoSEQ multiplex PCR. The profile shows 170,000 or so clones, 88% of them singletons. The sequenced sample consisted of PBMCs or T cells enriched from blood (not recorded which). All receptors come from a woman between 45 and 60 years old who had recovered from COVID-19.

The gene calls are TRBV20-1 and TRBJ2-5; maybe TRBD2 (5 bases). The length of the CDR3 is 13 residues. Germline V lookup: CDR1 DFQATT, CDR2 SNEGSKA (reference sequence). V shed 3 bases and J shed 7 bases, with 15 bases lying between them. The CDR3 region is CSASARSEGTQYF. In DNA, the CDR3 is TGCAGTGCTAGTGCCAGGAGCGAGGGGACCCAGTACTTC.

The rearrangement joins TRBV2 to TRBJ1-3; 7 positions agree with TRBD1. This CDR3 region has 14 residues. Unmatched junction bases numbered 7, after V lost 8 bases and J lost 3 bases. Germline-derived CDR1 and CDR2 are SNHLY and FYNNEI. This CDR3 is CASVRDRNGNTIYF. Written as DNA, the CDR3 is TGTGCCAGCGTGCGGGACAGAAATGGAAACACCATATATTTT.

V usage is TRBV7-3 and J usage is TRBJ1-1; 8 bases line up with TRBD1. The CDR3 sequence is 12 residues long. Losses at the gene ends were 5 bases for V and 8 bases for J; bases not matched to a gene: 4. Per germline, CDR1 SGHTA and CDR2 FQGTGA. The CDR3 reads CASSMTGVEAFF. The CDR3 nucleotides read TGTGCCAGCAGCATGACAGGGGTAGAAGCTTTCTTT.